This TCR beta chain was sequenced for a study of blood T cell repertoires in COVID-19. Assay used: immunoSEQ multiplex PCR; TCRdb lists only in-frame clones, some missing. In the table there are some 270,000 clones, approximately 89% of which are singletons. Germline CDR1 reads SGHTS; CDR2 reads YDEGEE. Deletions cut 0 bases from V and 4 bases from J, with 16 bases between. The CDR3 sequence is 17 residues long. Adults between about 18 and 95 years of age took part from 20 to 25 US areas. Categorization into cohorts depended on clinical history that participants reported. A PCR-confirmed or clinician-diagnosed COVID-19 case had contacted exposed participants within 2 weeks of entry.

Sample: PBMCs or T cells enriched from blood (not recorded which). This receptor was identified in a woman in her thirties or forties who had been exposed to COVID-19. The chain uses TRBV5-8 and TRBJ2-2; TRBD1 is a possible D gene (5 bases). The DNA of the CDR3 is TGTGCCAGCAGCTTGGCCGGGTCAATAGGGGCCACCGGGGAGCTGTTTTTT. Residues: CASSLAGSIGATGELFF.